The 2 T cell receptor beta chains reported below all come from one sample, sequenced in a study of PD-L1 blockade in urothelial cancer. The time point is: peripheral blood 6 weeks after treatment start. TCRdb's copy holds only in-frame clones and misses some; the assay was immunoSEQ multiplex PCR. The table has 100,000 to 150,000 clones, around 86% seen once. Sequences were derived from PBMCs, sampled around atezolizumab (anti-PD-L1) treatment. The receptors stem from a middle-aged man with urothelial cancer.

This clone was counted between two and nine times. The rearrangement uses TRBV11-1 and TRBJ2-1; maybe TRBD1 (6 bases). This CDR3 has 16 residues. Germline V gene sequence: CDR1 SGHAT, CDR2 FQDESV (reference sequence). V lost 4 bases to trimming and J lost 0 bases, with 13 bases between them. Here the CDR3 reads CASSYGQFSSYNEQFF. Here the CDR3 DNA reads TGTGCCAGCAGCTACGGACAGTTTTCCTCCTACAATGAGCAGTTCTTC.

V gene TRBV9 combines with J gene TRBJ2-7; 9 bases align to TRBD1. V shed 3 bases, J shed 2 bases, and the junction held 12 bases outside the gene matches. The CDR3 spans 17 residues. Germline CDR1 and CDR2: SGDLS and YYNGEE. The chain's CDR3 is CASSGGQGLSSPYEQYF. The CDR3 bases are TGTGCCAGCAGCGGAGGACAGGGGCTATCGTCTCCCTACGAGCAGTACTTC.